This TCR beta chain emerged from a study of blood T cell repertoires in COVID-19. Study-wide background: From T cells, B-cell-depleted T cells, or PBMCs came the material, which was cDNA or gDNA.

Authors' analysis steps: Reference gene primer amplification gave estimated nucleated cell counts. Sequencing was performed with immunoSEQ multiplex PCR; in TCRdb, only in-frame clones are kept and a portion is missing. The V and J calls and clone size come from that table; D and trimming were worked out from the DNA. The sample has some 170,000 clones, 87% seen once. Those enrolled, adults aged roughly 18 to 100 years, came from roughly 22 US areas. Allocation to cohorts depended on clinical history reported by the participants. The CDR3 sequence is 10 residues long. Germline V lookup: CDR1 DFQATT, CDR2 SNEGSKA (reference sequence).

The sample taken for sequencing was PBMCs or T cells enriched from blood (not recorded which). The chain recombines TRBV20-1 with TRBJ1-2, with 10 bases aligning to TRBD1. The clonotype comes from a human donor with acute COVID-19. The donor label of this sample is uncertain. The CDR3 protein is CGTGDSGYTF. The CDR3 DNA follows: TGCGGGACAGGGGACAGTGGCTACACCTTC.